This TCR beta chain derives from a study of regulatory and conventional T cells in RAG deficiency. Generated by immunoSEQ multiplex PCR, the TCRdb table keeps only in-frame clones and is missing some. The sample lists about 30,000 clones, 75% to 90% occurring once. This clone was seen a few times. These data were likewise used in another study, on regulatory T cells. That publication notes: Primers: 52 TRBV forward and 13 TRBJ reverse.

The sample comprised CD8+ T cells sorted from blood. This TCR was sampled from a human donor in good health.

CDR3: CASSPEWDSGTSPLHF. The CDR3 DNA reads as TGTGCCAGCAGCCCCGAATGGGACAGCGGGACCTCACCCCTCCACTTT. The genes are TRBV7-3 and TRBJ1-6; 7 bases are a match to TRBD1. Germline V gene sequence: CDR1 SGHTA, CDR2 FQGTGA. CDR3 size: 16 residues. V lost 5 bases, J lost 10 bases, and 14 bases stayed unmatched.